The TCR beta chain under discussion was sequenced for a study of T cells after yellow fever vaccination. The study, taken as a whole, reports: Weaker, the secondary response had a peak occurring faster, on day 5 versus 15.

With respect to this clonotype: Its antigen is still unknown.

In TCRdb, the 5' RACE reads were re-called with MiXCR into one record per CDR3 protein. The data contain more than 120,000 distinct CDR3 sequences, more than 6% of them seen just once; the ten biggest clones take up approximately 0.78%. V was pared by 11 bases and J by 2 bases, with 18 bases of the junction left unmatched. The CDR3 has 17 residues. Germline CDR1 is SNHLY and CDR2 is FYNNEI. V usage is TRBV2 and J usage is TRBJ2-3; TRBD2 agrees at 8 bases. The TCR was taken from a young man who received the YFV17D yellow fever vaccine. The source was CD4+ T cells sorted from PBMCs, collected 5 days after the yellow fever booster vaccination. The chain's CDR3 is CAFCLGGTRRITDTQYF. Here the CDR3 DNA reads TGTGCCTTCTGTTTAGGCGGGACTAGACGGATCACAGATACGCAGTATTTT.